This T cell receptor beta chain is drawn from a study of blood T cells in healthy people across ages. The CDR3 loop spans 18 amino acids. V was shortened by 7 bases and J by 0 bases, with 25 bases between the two germline ends. Germline lookup yields CDR1 LGHNA and CDR2 YSLEER. Study-wide findings and caveats: When set beside aged donors, long-lived donors presented more naive CD4+ cells and higher diversity. Observed TCR beta diversity per million T cells went down as age went up. This fall followed a roughly linear course with age.

The sample providers were healthy Caucasian people from Russia, aged roughly 6 to 90. Worth noting for this clonotype: The antigen is not known.

Together with a sample-barcoded 5' primer, a J-beta primer mix was included in a second PCR lasting about 7 to 12 cycles. MiXCR, applied by TCRdb to the 5' RACE reads, yields one record per CDR3 protein. The table records some 640,000 distinct CDR3 sequences, approximately 50% of them present only once. The material sequenced was blood. This TCR came from a woman aged 55 to 70 in good health. The chain combines TRBV4-3 with TRBJ2-7; D is perhaps TRBD1 (6 bases). This CDR3 is CASTHAWDIGSSSYEQYF. CDR3 DNA: TGCGCCAGCACCCATGCCTGGGACATTGGGAGTAGCTCCTACGAGCAGTACTTC.